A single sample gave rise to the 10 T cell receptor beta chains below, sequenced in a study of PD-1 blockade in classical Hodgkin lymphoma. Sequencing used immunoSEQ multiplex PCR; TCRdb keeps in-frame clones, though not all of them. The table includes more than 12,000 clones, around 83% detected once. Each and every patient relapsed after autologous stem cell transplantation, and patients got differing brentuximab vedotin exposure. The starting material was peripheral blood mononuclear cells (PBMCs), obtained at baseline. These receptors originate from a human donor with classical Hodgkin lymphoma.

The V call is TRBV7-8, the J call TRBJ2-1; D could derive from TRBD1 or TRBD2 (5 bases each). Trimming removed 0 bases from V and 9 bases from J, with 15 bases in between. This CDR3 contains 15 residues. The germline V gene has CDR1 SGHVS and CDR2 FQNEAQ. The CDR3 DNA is TGTGCCAGCAGCTTAGCGGGGACGCCTTATAGTGAGCAGTTCTTC. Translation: CASSLAGTPYSEQFF.

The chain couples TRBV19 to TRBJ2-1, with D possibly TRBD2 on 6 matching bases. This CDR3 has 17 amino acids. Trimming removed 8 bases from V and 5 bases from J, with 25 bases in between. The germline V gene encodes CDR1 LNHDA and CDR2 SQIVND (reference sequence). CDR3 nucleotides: TGTGCCAGTTCGCACAGGTCCATCCCGTCGGGAGACAATGAGCAGTTCTTC. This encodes CASSHRSIPSGDNEQFF. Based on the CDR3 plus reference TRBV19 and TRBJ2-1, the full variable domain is DGGITQSPKYLFRKEGQNVTLSCEQNLNHDAMYWYRQDPGQGLRLIYYSQIVNDFQKGDIAEGYSVSREKKESFPLTVTSAQKNPTAFYLCASSHRSIPSGDNEQFFGPGTRLTVL.

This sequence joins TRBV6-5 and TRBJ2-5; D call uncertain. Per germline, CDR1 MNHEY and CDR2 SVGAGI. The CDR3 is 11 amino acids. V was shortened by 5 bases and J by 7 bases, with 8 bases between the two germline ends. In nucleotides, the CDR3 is TGTGCCAGCAGTGATCGAAGGACCCAGTACTTC. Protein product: CASSDRRTQYF.

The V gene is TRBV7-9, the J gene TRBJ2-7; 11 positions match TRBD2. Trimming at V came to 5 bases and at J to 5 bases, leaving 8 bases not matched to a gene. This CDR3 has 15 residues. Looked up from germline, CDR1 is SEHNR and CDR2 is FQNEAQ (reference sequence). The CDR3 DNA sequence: TGTGCCAGCAGCCATTTAGCGGGGGGGCCCCACGAGCAGTACTTC. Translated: CASSHLAGGPHEQYF.

The CDR3 loop is CASSLDGYSGNTIYF. Here the CDR3 DNA reads TGCGCCAGCAGCTTGGACGGGTACTCTGGAAACACCATATATTTT. The chain carries TRBV5-1 and TRBJ1-3; no clear D. Germline-derived CDR1 and CDR2 are SGHRS and YFSETQ. V lost 0 bases and J 0 bases, leaving 7 bases between the germline ends. The CDR3 runs to 15 residues.

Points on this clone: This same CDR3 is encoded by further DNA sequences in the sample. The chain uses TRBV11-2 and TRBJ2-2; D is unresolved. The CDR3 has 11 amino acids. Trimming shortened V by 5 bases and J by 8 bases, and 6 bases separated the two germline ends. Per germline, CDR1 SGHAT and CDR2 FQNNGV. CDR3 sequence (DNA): TGTGCCAGCAGCCCCCTTGGGGAGCTGTTTTTT. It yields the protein CASSPLGELFF.

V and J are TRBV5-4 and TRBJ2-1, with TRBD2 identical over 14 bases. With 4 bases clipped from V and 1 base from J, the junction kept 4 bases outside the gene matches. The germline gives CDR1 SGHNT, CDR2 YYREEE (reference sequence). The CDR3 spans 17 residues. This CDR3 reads CASSLGTSGGSYNEQFF. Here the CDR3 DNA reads TGTGCCAGCAGCCTAGGGACTAGCGGGGGTTCCTACAATGAGCAGTTCTTC.

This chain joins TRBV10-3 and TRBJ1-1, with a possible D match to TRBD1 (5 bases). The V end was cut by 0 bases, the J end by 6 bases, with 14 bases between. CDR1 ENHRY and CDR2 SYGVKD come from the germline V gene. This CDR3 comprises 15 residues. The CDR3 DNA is TGTGCCATCAGTGAGTCGACGGTGGGGCATCCTGAAGCTTTCTTT. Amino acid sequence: CAISESTVGHPEAFF.

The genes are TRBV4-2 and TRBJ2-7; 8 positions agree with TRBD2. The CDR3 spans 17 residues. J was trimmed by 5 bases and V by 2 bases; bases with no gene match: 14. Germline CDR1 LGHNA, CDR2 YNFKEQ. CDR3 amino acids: CASSQKVRSGRGNEQYF. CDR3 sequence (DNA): TGTGCCAGCAGCCAAAAGGTCAGGAGCGGGAGAGGGAACGAGCAGTACTTC.

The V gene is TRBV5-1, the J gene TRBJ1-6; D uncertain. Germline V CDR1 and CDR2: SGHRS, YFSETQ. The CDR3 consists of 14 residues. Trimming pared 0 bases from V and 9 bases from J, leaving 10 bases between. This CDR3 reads CASSLGTSSSPLHF. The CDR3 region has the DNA TGCGCCAGCAGCTTGGGAACTAGTAGTTCACCCCTCCACTTT.